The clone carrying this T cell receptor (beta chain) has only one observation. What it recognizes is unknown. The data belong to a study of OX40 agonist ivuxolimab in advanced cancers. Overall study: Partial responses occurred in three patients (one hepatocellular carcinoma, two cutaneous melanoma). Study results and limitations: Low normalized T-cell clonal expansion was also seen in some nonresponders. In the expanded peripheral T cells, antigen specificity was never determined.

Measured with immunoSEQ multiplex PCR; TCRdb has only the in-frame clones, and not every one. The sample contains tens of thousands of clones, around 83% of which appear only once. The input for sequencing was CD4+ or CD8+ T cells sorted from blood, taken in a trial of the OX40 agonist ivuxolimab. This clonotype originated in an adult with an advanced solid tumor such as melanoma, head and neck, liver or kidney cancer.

The DNA for the CDR3 is TGTGCCTGGAGTGTAGGTGCAACTAATGAAAAACTGTTTTTT. It yields the protein CAWSVGATNEKLFF. This chain uses TRBV30 with TRBJ1-4; D is unclear. This CDR3 spans 14 amino acids. V was cut by 0 bases and J by 0 bases, with 5 bases left in between. Germline values: CDR1 GTSNPN, CDR2 SVGIG (reference sequence).